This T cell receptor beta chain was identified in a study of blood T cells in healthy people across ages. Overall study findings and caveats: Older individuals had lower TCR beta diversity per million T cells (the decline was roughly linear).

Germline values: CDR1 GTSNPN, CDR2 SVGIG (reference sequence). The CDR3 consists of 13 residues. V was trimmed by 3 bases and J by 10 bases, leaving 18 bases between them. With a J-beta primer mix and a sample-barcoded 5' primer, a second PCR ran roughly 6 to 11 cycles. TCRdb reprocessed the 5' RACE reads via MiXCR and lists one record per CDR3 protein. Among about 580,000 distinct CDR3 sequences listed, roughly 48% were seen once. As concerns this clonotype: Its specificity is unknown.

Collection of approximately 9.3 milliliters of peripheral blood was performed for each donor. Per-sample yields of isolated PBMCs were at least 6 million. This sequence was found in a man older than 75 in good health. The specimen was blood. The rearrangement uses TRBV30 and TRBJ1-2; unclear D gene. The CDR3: CAWRRQPAGVYTF. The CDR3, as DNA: TGTGCCTGGAGAAGGCAGCCGGCTGGCGTCTACACCTTC. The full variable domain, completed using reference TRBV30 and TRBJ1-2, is SQTIHQWPATLVQPVGSPLSLECTVEGTSNPNLYWYRQAAGRGLQLLFYSVGIGQISSEVPQNLSASRPQDRQFILSSKKLLLSDSGFYLCAWRRQPAGVYTFGSGTRLTVV.